Below, 2 T cell receptor beta chains from the same sample are listed, as sequenced in a study of shared clonotypes between healthy human individuals. Clones were sequenced by immunoSEQ multiplex PCR, and TCRdb holds only the in-frame ones, with some missing. This sample yields roughly 1 million clones, of which roughly 75% are seen a single time; approximately 1.5% belongs to the top ten. The material sequenced was memory CD4+ T cells sorted from blood. Subset reported: CD45RA-negative fraction. These receptor sequences come from a man aged 18-30 years in good health.

The chain is built from TRBV4-3 and TRBJ2-3, with 16 bases identical to TRBD2. The trim removed 0 bases at V and 4 bases at J, leaving 4 bases unmatched. Per germline, CDR1 LGHNA and CDR2 YSLEER. This CDR3 is built from 18 residues. As DNA, the CDR3 is TGCGCCAGCAGCCAAGATCCGGGACTAGCGGGAGGGCCAGATACGCAGTATTTT. The encoded protein is CASSQDPGLAGGPDTQYF.

V gene TRBV19 combines with J gene TRBJ2-7; D gene uncertain. This CDR3 region has 13 residues. V shed 6 bases and J shed 5 bases, with 14 bases lying between them. Per germline, CDR1 LNHDA and CDR2 SQIVND (reference sequence). The CDR3 loop is CASRVSSTHEQYF. The CDR3 bases are TGTGCCAGTAGGGTTAGCAGTACCCACGAGCAGTACTTC.